One and the same sample provided the 22 T cell receptor beta chains below, sequenced in a study of CD8 T cells in Susac syndrome. When the RNA was reverse transcribed, random hexamers were used with an input of roughly 0.45 to 1 ug. TCRdb recomputed calls from the immunoSEQ multiplex PCR reads with MiXCR, one row per CDR3 protein. Among about 200,000 distinct CDR3 sequences, 95% were seen once, and the ten largest hold roughly 0.1%. Sequenced: CD4+ T cells from PBMCs. The receptors originated from a human donor in good health.

The genes are TRBV30 and TRBJ2-3, with 7 nucleotides matching TRBD2. Germline trimming cut 4 bases from V and 6 bases from J; bases unmatched to any gene: 10. This CDR3 comprises 14 residues. CDR1 and CDR2 from the germline V gene are GTSNPN and SVGIG (reference sequence). CDR3 sequence (DNA): TGTGCCTGGACTATAAGAACGACTAGCGATACGCAGTATTTT. Translation: CAWTIRTTSDTQYF. The variable domain in full, with the rest retrieved from reference TRBV30 and TRBJ2-3, is SQTIHQWPATLVQPVGSPLSLECTVEGTSNPNLYWYRQAAGRGLQLLFYSVGIGQISSEVPQNLSASRPQDRQFILSSKKLLLSDSGFYLCAWTIRTTSDTQYFGPGTRLTVL.

The J gene is TRBJ2-3, the V gene TRBV7-3; D is perhaps TRBD2 (7 bases). V was pared by 1 base and J by 2 bases, with 10 bases between. CDR1 and CDR2 from the germline V gene are SGHTA and FQGTGA. The length of the CDR3 is 15 residues. As DNA, the CDR3 is TGTGCCAGCAGCTTAAGGGGGGGCGACACAGATACGCAGTATTTT. Protein: CASSLRGGDTDTQYF.

This clonotype was counted only a few times. This sequence joins TRBV14 and TRBJ2-7; D may match TRBD1 or TRBD2 (5 bases each). Deletions cut 1 base from V and 4 bases from J, with 5 bases between. CDR3 length equals 12 residues. The germline CDR1 and CDR2 sequences are SGHDN and FVKESK. CDR3 coding DNA: TGTGCCAGCAGCCAAGGGGGGTACGAGCAGTACGTC. It encodes CASSQGGYEQYV.

This sequence joins TRBV20-1 and TRBJ2-5; tentative D call: TRBD2 (6 bases). Trimming left V 0 bases short and J 7 bases short, with 12 bases between. The CDR3 contains 13 residues. Germline V lookup: CDR1 DFQATT, CDR2 SNEGSKA (reference sequence). In DNA, the CDR3 is TGCAGTGCTAGAGATCCCGCCGGGGGGACCCAGTACTTC. It specifies CSARDPAGGTQYF.

This chain links TRBV15 with TRBJ2-7; 8 nucleotides match TRBD1. Germline V lookup: CDR1 LNHNV, CDR2 YYDKDF (reference sequence). The CDR3 contains 16 residues. V lost 3 bases, J lost 2 bases, and 9 bases stayed unmatched. The CDR3 nucleotides are TGTGCCACCAGCAGGGGTTGGGGGGACAGGACCTACGAGCAGTACTTC. Protein product: CATSRGWGDRTYEQYF.

This clonotype was picked up one time. The CDR3 DNA follows: TGTGCCACCAGTGACCATATGGACAGGGGGCGAGAGACCCAGTACTTC. Its protein product is CATSDHMDRGRETQYF. The chain carries TRBV24-1 and TRBJ2-5; 11 nucleotides match TRBD1. Germline values: CDR1 KGHDR, CDR2 SFDVKD. J was trimmed by 4 bases and V by 4 bases; bases with no gene match: 7. The CDR3 contains 16 residues.

This sequence joins TRBV20-1 and TRBJ1-5; maybe TRBD1 (6 bases). With 4 bases removed from V and 6 bases from J, the gap between germline ends came to 10 bases. CDR3 length: 12 amino acids. Looked up from germline, CDR1 is DFQATT and CDR2 is SNEGSKA (reference sequence). The CDR3 sequence: CSAKQGGQPQHF. DNA of the CDR3: TGCAGTGCTAAACAGGGAGGTCAGCCCCAGCATTTT.

This chain's CDR3 is CSDRYRNEGGTYEQYF. The CDR3 coding sequence is TGCAGCGATCGTTACAGGAACGAGGGTGGTACCTACGAGCAGTACTTC. The genes are TRBV29-1 and TRBJ2-7; perhaps D is TRBD1 or TRBD2 (5 bases each). This CDR3 contains 16 residues. Trimming cost V 7 bases and J 2 bases, with 24 bases left between them. The germline V gene has CDR1 SQVTM and CDR2 ANQGSEA.

The V and J genes are TRBV30 and TRBJ2-1; TRBD2 matches 7 bases. Trimming cost V 3 bases and J 8 bases; bases outside gene matches: 10. This CDR3 is 14 amino acids long. Germline V CDR1 and CDR2: GTSNPN, SVGIG (reference sequence). CDR3 nucleotides: TGTGCCTGGAGAAGAGCGGGATCTCGAGATGAGCAGTTCTTC. Translated: CAWRRAGSRDEQFF.

The chain uses TRBV25-1 and TRBJ2-5, with D perhaps TRBD1 or TRBD2 (6 bases each). This CDR3 contains 14 residues. V was trimmed by 3 bases and J by 4 bases, leaving 12 bases between them. CDR1 MGHDK and CDR2 SYGVNS come from the germline V gene. CDR3 sequence: CASSDPGGVETQYF. The DNA for the CDR3 is TGTGCCAGCAGTGATCCCGGGGGCGTAGAGACCCAGTACTTC.

This clonotype appeared once. V usage is TRBV20-1 and J usage is TRBJ1-6; weak D call: TRBD1 (5 bases). V was clipped by 4 bases and J by 7 bases, with 20 bases between them. This CDR3 comprises 16 residues. The germline gives CDR1 DFQATT, CDR2 SNEGSKA (reference sequence). The chain's CDR3 is CSATPRAGRPNSPLHF. The CDR3 nucleotides read TGCAGTGCTACTCCTAGGGCAGGGAGACCCAATTCACCCCTCCACTTT.

This sequence joins TRBV3-1 and TRBJ2-1, with D possibly called TRBD1 or TRBD2 (5 bases each). The CDR3 loop spans 15 amino acids. Germline CDR1 and CDR2: LGHDT and YNNKEL (reference sequence). Trimming pared 8 bases from V and 9 bases from J, leaving 23 bases between. The CDR3 here is CASAPRDVAGSEQFF. The CDR3 DNA sequence: TGTGCCAGCGCGCCCAGGGACGTCGCGGGCAGTGAGCAGTTCTTC.

The chain couples TRBV20-1 to TRBJ2-5, with 10 bases matching TRBD1. The CDR3 runs to 13 residues. Germline V gives CDR1 DFQATT, CDR2 SNEGSKA (reference sequence). Losses at the gene ends were 3 bases for V and 5 bases for J; bases not matched to a gene: 3. As DNA, the CDR3 is TGCAGTGCTAGCCCGGGACAGGGGGAGACCCAGTACTTC. Its protein is CSASPGQGETQYF.

This chain uses TRBV4-1 with TRBJ2-3; D not resolved. This CDR3 is 13 amino acids long. The V end lost 6 bases, the J end lost 0 bases, and 7 bases lay between the germline ends. Germline V gives CDR1 MGHRA, CDR2 YSYEKL. The CDR3 reads CASRESSTDTQYF. The CDR3 DNA reads TGCGCCAGCAGGGAATCTAGCACAGATACGCAGTATTTT.

V usage is TRBV25-1 and J usage is TRBJ2-6; D gene uncertain. CDR1 and CDR2 (germline): MGHDK, SYGVNS. V lost 7 bases and J lost 0, with 13 bases in between. The length of the CDR3 is 16 residues. DNA for the CDR3: TGTGCCAGCAAAGGATCGTGGGGCTCTGGGGCCAACGTCCTGACTTTC. Translating gives CASKGSWGSGANVLTF.

The V and J genes are TRBV28 and TRBJ2-6; D is uncertain. This CDR3 is built from 16 residues. Trimming removed 3 bases from V and 0 bases from J, with 9 bases in between. The germline gives CDR1 MDHEN, CDR2 SYDVKM. This CDR3 is CASSLTRHSGANVLTF. CDR3 nucleotide sequence: TGTGCCAGCAGTTTGACACGCCACTCTGGGGCCAACGTCCTGACTTTC.

The V gene is TRBV9, the J gene TRBJ2-6, with TRBD1 identical over 7 bases. The CDR3 extends over 17 amino acids. Germline lookup yields CDR1 SGDLS and CDR2 YYNGEE. V lost 4 bases, J lost 0 bases, and 7 bases stayed unmatched. The CDR3 loop reads CASSSGQENSGANVLTF. The CDR3, as DNA: TGTGCCAGCAGCTCAGGACAGGAAAACTCTGGGGCCAACGTCCTGACTTTC.

The chain employs TRBV20-1 and TRBJ2-1; TRBD2 matches at 10 bases. The CDR3 contains 13 residues. The V gene's germline CDR1 is DFQATT and CDR2 SNEGSKA (reference sequence). With V trimmed by 6 bases and J by 8 bases, 7 bases remained unmatched. CDR3 sequence reads: CSALAGEFYEQFF. DNA for the CDR3: TGCAGTGCGCTAGCGGGAGAGTTCTATGAGCAGTTCTTC.

A single count supports this clonotype. The V and J genes are TRBV7-9 and TRBJ2-3; possibly TRBD1 for D (5 bases). Per germline, CDR1 SEHNR and CDR2 FQNEAQ (reference sequence). With 7 bases removed from V and 3 bases from J, the gap between germline ends came to 20 bases. CDR3 length: 16 amino acids. CDR3 in amino acids: CASTFDRGLRTDTQYF. CDR3 nucleotide sequence: TGTGCCAGCACTTTCGACAGAGGCTTACGAACAGATACGCAGTATTTT.

The rearrangement joins TRBV20-1 to TRBJ2-1; D remains ambiguous. The germline CDR1 and CDR2 sequences are DFQATT and SNEGSKA (reference sequence). The CDR3 spans 13 residues. Trimming removed 6 bases at V and 5 bases at J, with 14 bases between. The CDR3 loop reads CSAPQAGDNEQFF. The CDR3 DNA reads TGCAGTGCCCCCCAAGCCGGCGACAATGAGCAGTTCTTC.

This chain uses TRBV19 with TRBJ1-1, with TRBD1 identical over 8 bases. This CDR3 region has 12 residues. V shed 9 bases, J shed 7 bases, and the junction held 7 bases outside the gene matches. CDR1 and CDR2 from the germline V gene are LNHDA and SQIVND (reference sequence). The CDR3 nucleotides read TGTGCCAGCATCGGGACAGGTGATGAAGCTTTCTTT. Translated, it gives CASIGTGDEAFF. Based on the CDR3 plus reference TRBV19 and TRBJ1-1, the full variable domain is DGGITQSPKYLFRKEGQNVTLSCEQNLNHDAMYWYRQDPGQGLRLIYYSQIVNDFQKGDIAEGYSVSREKKESFPLTVTSAQKNPTAFYLCASIGTGDEAFFGQGTRLTVV.

This clonotype was seen just once. The chain links TRBV6-5 to TRBJ2-3; D might be TRBD2 (6 bases). V dropped 11 bases and J dropped 2 bases, with 17 bases sitting between them. This CDR3 has 14 residues. CDR1 MNHEY and CDR2 SVGAGI come from the germline V gene. DNA of the CDR3: TGTGCCGTAACCCGCGGGGCTGACACAGATACGCAGTATTTT. It translates to CAVTRGADTDTQYF.